Below, 25 T cell receptor beta chains from the same sample are listed, as sequenced in a study of response to subunit inactivated influenza vaccine. In TCRdb, the RT-PCR reads were re-called with MiXCR into one record per CDR3 protein. Found here are 500,000 to 600,000 distinct CDR3 sequences, roughly 10% of them singletons; the top ten hold approximately 11%. The same sample was also studied in work on T cells expressing NK-cell markers. That paper states: Beta-chain TCR cDNA was generated via 5'RACE template switching with UMIs.

Here the sequenced sample was PBMCs from blood, taken on the day of vaccination. The source of these receptors is a middle-aged man who received an inactivated influenza vaccine.

V gene TRBV29-1 combines with J gene TRBJ2-5; 16 bases align to TRBD2. Germline V gene sequence: CDR1 SQVTM, CDR2 ANQGSEA. V lost 6 bases and J lost 4; bases outside the gene matches: 8. The CDR3 consists of 16 residues. CDR3 coding DNA: TGCAGCGTGGCCGGGACTAGCGGGAGGGTTGTAGAGACCCAGTACTTC. It specifies CSVAGTSGRVVETQYF.

A few counts support this clonotype. The V and J genes are TRBV20-1 and TRBJ2-5; 9 bases fit TRBD1. Germline V gene sequence: CDR1 DFQATT, CDR2 SNEGSKA (reference sequence). The CDR3 length is 19 residues. The V gene end was trimmed by 6 bases and the J gene end by 5 bases; junction bases not matched to a gene: 25. Written as DNA, the CDR3 is TGCAGTGCCCCAAGTTTAAGAGGGACAGGGTCCTCGTCGCGGGAGACCCAGTACTTC. It yields the protein CSAPSLRGTGSSSRETQYF.

The genes are TRBV7-9 and TRBJ1-5, with D maybe TRBD1 (5 bases). Germline values: CDR1 SEHNR, CDR2 FQNEAQ (reference sequence). V shed 4 bases and J shed 5 bases, with 12 bases lying between them. CDR3 length: 14 residues. For the CDR3, the DNA is TGTGCCAGCAGCTCGCGGGACTGGGATCAGCCCCAGCATTTT. Translation gives CASSSRDWDQPQHF.

A few counts support this clonotype. V and J are TRBV28 and TRBJ2-7; 12 bases match TRBD1. V lost 7 bases to trimming and J lost 1 base; unmatched junction nucleotides: 20. The CDR3 sequence is 20 residues long. Germline-derived CDR1 and CDR2 are MDHEN and SYDVKM. The CDR3 DNA is TGTGCCAGCACCACCATCTTGGGGACGGGACAGGGGGCTTGGTCCTACGAGCAGTACTTC. Its protein product is CASTTILGTGQGAWSYEQYF.

V gene TRBV5-1 combines with J gene TRBJ2-7, with TRBD2 as a possible D gene (5 bases). This CDR3 has 14 amino acids. Trimming took 9 bases from V and 1 from J, leaving 17 bases between them. Germline assignment: CDR1 SGHRS and CDR2 YFSETQ. CDR3 loop: CATAPPGKSYEQYF. CDR3 sequence (DNA): TGCGCCACCGCCCCCCCGGGAAAGTCCTACGAGCAGTACTTC.

V and J are TRBV20-1 and TRBJ2-3, with TRBD2 identical over 10 bases. Unmatched junction bases numbered 5, after V lost 6 bases and J lost 5 bases. Germline assignment: CDR1 DFQATT and CDR2 SNEGSKA (reference sequence). The CDR3 runs 13 residues. The CDR3 DNA is TGCAGTGCAAGGAGCGGGAGGGAAGATACGCAGTATTTT. Protein: CSARSGREDTQYF.

This chain connects TRBV6-2 or TRBV6-3 to TRBJ2-1; possible D gene TRBD2, 5 bases. The CDR3 runs to 12 residues. The germline CDR1 and CDR2 sequences are MNHEY and SVGEGT. V lost 8 bases to trimming and J lost 3 bases, with 8 bases between them. The CDR3: CASRGIYNEQFF. CDR3 sequence (DNA): TGTGCCAGCCGGGGAATCTACAATGAGCAGTTCTTC.

CDR3 residues: CASSLRAGPFF. CDR3 sequence (DNA): TGTGCCAGCAGTTTAAGGGCAGGTCCGTTCTTC. The rearrangement uses TRBV12-3 or TRBV12-4 and TRBJ2-1; D is undetermined. The CDR3 is 11 residues long. Trimming took off 2 bases at V and 15 bases at J, with 11 bases between the two ends.

This clonotype has just a few counts. The chain recombines TRBV7-2 with TRBJ1-6; no firm D call. Between the trimmed V and J ends, which lost 5 bases and 7 bases, there was a span of 15 bases. The CDR3 is made up of 15 amino acids. The germline gives CDR1 SGHTA, CDR2 FQGNSA. The chain's CDR3 is CASSDRMLPNSPLHF. In DNA form, the CDR3 reads TGTGCCAGCAGCGACCGGATGCTTCCCAATTCACCCCTCCACTTT. Supplemented by reference TRBV7-2 and TRBJ1-6, the full variable domain reads GAGVSQSPSNKVTEKGKDVELRCDPISGHTALYWYRQSLGQGLEFLIYFQGNSAPDKSGLPSDRFSAERTGGSVSTLTIQRTQQEDSAVYLCASSDRMLPNSPLHFGNGTRLTVT.

This clonotype was recorded a few times. The chain combines TRBV9 with TRBJ2-1; 9 bases align to TRBD2. After removal of 4 bases from V and 7 bases from J, the junction contained 9 bases not matched to a gene. In germline, CDR1 is SGDLS, CDR2 YYNGEE. The CDR3 covers 15 residues. This chain's CDR3 is CASSFLAGGFNEQFF. Written as DNA, the CDR3 is TGTGCCAGCAGCTTCCTCGCGGGAGGGTTTAATGAGCAGTTCTTC.

The sample holds a few counts of this clonotype. The chain links TRBV4-3 to TRBJ2-1; the D gene is possibly TRBD2 (6 bases). Germline CDR1 and CDR2: LGHNA and YSLEER. The CDR3 sequence is 17 residues long. Between the trimmed V and J ends, which lost 2 bases and 4 bases, there was a span of 18 bases. The CDR3 here is CASSQQAGTSTYNEQFF. The DNA for the CDR3 is TGCGCCAGCAGCCAACAAGCCGGGACTTCAACTTACAATGAGCAGTTCTTC.

This chain uses TRBV12-3 or TRBV12-4 with TRBJ2-4; no clear D gene. This CDR3 contains 11 residues. V was clipped by 6 bases and J by 12 bases, with 12 bases between them. CDR3 DNA sequence: TGTGCCAGCAGAGGCCCAGGTCGTCAGTACTTC. This sequence encodes CASRGPGRQYF.

This clonotype was seen only a few times. V gene TRBV19 combines with J gene TRBJ2-5; no clear D. The V end was cut by 6 bases, the J end by 2 bases, with 13 bases between. CDR3 length: 14 residues. Germline CDR1 LNHDA, CDR2 SQIVND (reference sequence). The CDR3 DNA reads TGTGCCAGTAGAAACGGTCGGCAGCAAGAGACCCAGTACTTC. Its translation: CASRNGRQQETQYF.

The gene calls are TRBV29-1 and TRBJ2-3; D call uncertain. Trimming took 4 bases from V and 4 from J, leaving 12 bases between them. This CDR3 region has 13 residues. Germline CDR1 and CDR2: SQVTM and ANQGSEA. The CDR3 loop is CSVAPSYPDTQYF. The CDR3, as DNA: TGCAGCGTTGCCCCGAGTTATCCAGATACGCAGTATTTT.

This clonotype was counted many times. The chain couples TRBV7-2 to TRBJ1-4; D remains ambiguous. V lost 6 bases and J 4 bases, leaving 21 bases between the germline ends. CDR3 length: 17 residues. Germline V lookup: CDR1 SGHTA, CDR2 FQGNSA. CDR3: CASREDKYGPYNEKLFF. The CDR3 DNA follows: TGTGCCAGCAGAGAAGATAAGTACGGTCCCTATAATGAAAAACTGTTTTTT.

The chain recombines TRBV5-1 with TRBJ2-1; perhaps D is TRBD1 or TRBD2 (6 bases each). Germline CDR1 reads SGHRS; CDR2 reads YFSETQ. The CDR3 consists of 12 residues. V was trimmed by 7 bases and J by 11 bases, leaving 16 bases between them. DNA of the CDR3: TGCGCCAGCCTTGAGGGGGGCGATAAGCAGTTCTTC. Translating gives CASLEGGDKQFF. The full variable domain, with the rest looked up from reference TRBV5-1 and TRBJ2-1, is KAGVTQTPRYLIKTRGQQVTLSCSPISGHRSVSWYQQTPGQGLQFLFEYFSETQRNKGNFPGRFSGRQFSNSRSEMNVSTLELGDSALYLCASLEGGDKQFFGPGTRLTVL.

This clonotype was detected a few times. This sequence joins TRBV12-3 or TRBV12-4 and TRBJ2-1, with TRBD1 matching over 7 bases. Germline trimming cut 5 bases from V and 4 bases from J; bases unmatched to any gene: 8. CDR3 size: 15 residues. CDR3 nucleotide sequence: TGTGCCAGCAGTCCCGGGACAGCTCTTTACAATGAGCAGTTCTTC. Translated, it gives CASSPGTALYNEQFF.

The chain employs TRBV6-2 or TRBV6-3 and TRBJ2-4; D is unresolved. With 2 bases removed from V and 3 bases from J, the gap between germline ends came to 11 bases. Germline V lookup: CDR1 MNHEY, CDR2 SVGEGT. The CDR3 totals 15 residues. This CDR3 is CASSYPRMGKNIQYF. The CDR3 DNA follows: TGTGCCAGCAGTTACCCGAGGATGGGCAAAAACATTCAGTACTTC.

This clonotype was counted between two and nine times. The chain employs TRBV2 and TRBJ1-4; a possible D gene is TRBD1 (6 bases). The germline CDR1 and CDR2 sequences are SNHLY and FYNNEI. Trimming stripped 5 bases from V and 8 bases from J, with 15 bases between. The CDR3 is made up of 14 amino acids. In DNA form, the CDR3 reads TGTGCCAGCAGTTCTATGGGGGGCTTAGAAAAACTGTTTTTT. Encoded protein: CASSSMGGLEKLFF.

This clonotype was detected ten times or more. The CDR3 spells CASSSGTTLTQYF. As DNA, the CDR3 is TGCGCCAGCAGTTCTGGGACCACCCTTACGCAGTATTTT. V and J are TRBV10-1 and TRBJ2-3; either TRBD1 or TRBD2 may supply D (5 bases each). The CDR3 sequence is 13 residues long. Looked up from germline, CDR1 is WNHNN and CDR2 is SYGVQD (reference sequence). Between the trimmed V and J ends, which lost 5 bases and 8 bases, there was a span of 14 bases.

This clonotype was detected a few times. CDR3 sequence: CASSPPGTSGSSEQYF. DNA of the CDR3: TGTGCCAGCAGCCCCCCGGGGACTAGCGGGAGTTCCGAGCAGTACTTC. The V gene is TRBV6-1, the J gene TRBJ2-7; 14 nucleotides agree with TRBD2. Trimming at V came to 6 bases and at J to 6 bases, leaving 10 bases not matched to a gene. The CDR3 consists of 16 residues. Looked up from germline, CDR1 is MNHNS and CDR2 is SASEGT.

The chain couples TRBV20-1 to TRBJ2-7, with no clear D. This CDR3 spans 12 amino acids. Germline loops: CDR1 DFQATT, CDR2 SNEGSKA (reference sequence). With 5 bases removed from V and 5 bases from J, the gap between germline ends came to 13 bases. The CDR3 DNA sequence: TGCAGTGCTTTACCTAGGTGGAACGAGCAGTACTTC. The encoded protein is CSALPRWNEQYF.

This rearrangement joins TRBV7-3 to TRBJ2-1, with D perhaps TRBD1 (6 bases). The length of the CDR3 is 14 residues. Trimming left V 1 base short and J 10 bases short, with 14 bases between. Germline CDR1 SGHTA, CDR2 FQGTGA. The CDR3 reads CASSLMGATGEQFF. CDR3 nucleotide sequence: TGTGCCAGCAGCTTAATGGGGGCAACGGGAGAGCAGTTCTTC.

This clonotype was picked up many times. The rearrangement uses TRBV5-1 and TRBJ2-7; possible D gene TRBD1, 6 bases. The CDR3 extends over 13 amino acids. The V and J ends lost 4 bases and 6 bases respectively, with 14 bases between them. Germline V gene lookup returns CDR1 SGHRS and CDR2 YFSETQ. The CDR3 here is CASSRDNLFEQYF. CDR3 sequence (DNA): TGCGCCAGCAGCCGGGACAACTTGTTCGAGCAGTACTTC.

This clonotype appeared a few times. The V and J genes are TRBV7-9 and TRBJ1-4, with 7 bases lining up with TRBD1. The J segment lost 8 bases and the V segment lost 5 bases, leaving 8 bases of the junction unmatched. There are 14 residues in the CDR3. The V gene's germline CDR1 is SEHNR and CDR2 FQNEAQ (reference sequence). The CDR3 sequence is CASSPRQGAEKLFF. The DNA for the CDR3 is TGTGCCAGCAGCCCGCGACAGGGAGCAGAAAAACTGTTTTTT.